These 4 T cell receptor beta chains share one sample of origin, sequenced in a study of cytomegalovirus exposure and HLA in healthy donors. Primers: 60 Vbeta forward and 13 Jbeta reverse. Sequenced by immunoSEQ multiplex PCR; TCRdb stores in-frame clones only, minus some. The sample includes about 70,000 clones, around two thirds of them seen just once. Source material: PBMCs. Receptors were obtained from a human donor in good health.

Concerning this clone itself: Given a much more abundant clone one base away, this may be a read error. The CDR3 DNA reads as TGTGCCAGCTACAGGGAGACTGAAGCTTTCTTT. Translated, it gives CASYRETEAFF. V gene TRBV27 combines with J gene TRBJ1-1, with D tentatively TRBD1 (6 bases). V lost 8 bases, J lost 5 bases, and 9 bases lay in between. The germline V gene encodes CDR1 MNHEY and CDR2 SMNVEV (reference sequence). This CDR3 contains 11 residues.

The chain recombines TRBV19 with TRBJ1-1; a possible D gene is TRBD1 (5 bases). The CDR3 is made up of 17 amino acids. V was clipped by 5 bases and J by 0 bases, with 19 bases between them. CDR1 and CDR2 from the germline V gene are LNHDA and SQIVND (reference sequence). The CDR3 region is CASSFRQNRLMNTEAFF. In DNA, the CDR3 is TGTGCCAGTAGTTTCCGACAGAACCGATTAATGAACACTGAAGCTTTCTTT. Full variable domain (remainder filled in from reference TRBV19 and TRBJ1-1): DGGITQSPKYLFRKEGQNVTLSCEQNLNHDAMYWYRQDPGQGLRLIYYSQIVNDFQKGDIAEGYSVSREKKESFPLTVTSAQKNPTAFYLCASSFRQNRLMNTEAFFGQGTRLTVV.

A single count supports this clone. The chain is built from TRBV5-6 and TRBJ2-7; 8 bases are shared with TRBD1. J gave up 6 bases and V 2 bases, and 7 bases lay outside the gene matches. The CDR3 sequence is 14 residues long. Per germline, CDR1 SGHDT and CDR2 YYEEEE. CDR3 coding DNA: TGTGCCAGCAGCTTTGACAGGGGAGCCGGCGAGCAGTACTTC. Its protein is CASSFDRGAGEQYF. Filled out from reference TRBV5-6 and TRBJ2-7, the complete variable domain reads DAGVTQSPTHLIKTRGQQVTLRCSPKSGHDTVSWYQQALGQGPQFIFQYYEEEERQRGNFPDRFSGHQFPNYSSELNVNALLLGDSALYLCASSFDRGAGEQYFGPGTRLTVT.

This chain links TRBV7-3 with TRBJ2-5; the match to TRBD2 covers 11 bases. This CDR3 is 16 amino acids long. Germline CDR1 and CDR2: SGHTA and FQGTGA. With V trimmed by 5 bases and J by 1 base, 6 bases remained unmatched. The CDR3 DNA reads TGTGCCAGCAGCCTAGGGGGGACTAGCGGCCAAGAGACCCAGTACTTC. It specifies CASSLGGTSGQETQYF.